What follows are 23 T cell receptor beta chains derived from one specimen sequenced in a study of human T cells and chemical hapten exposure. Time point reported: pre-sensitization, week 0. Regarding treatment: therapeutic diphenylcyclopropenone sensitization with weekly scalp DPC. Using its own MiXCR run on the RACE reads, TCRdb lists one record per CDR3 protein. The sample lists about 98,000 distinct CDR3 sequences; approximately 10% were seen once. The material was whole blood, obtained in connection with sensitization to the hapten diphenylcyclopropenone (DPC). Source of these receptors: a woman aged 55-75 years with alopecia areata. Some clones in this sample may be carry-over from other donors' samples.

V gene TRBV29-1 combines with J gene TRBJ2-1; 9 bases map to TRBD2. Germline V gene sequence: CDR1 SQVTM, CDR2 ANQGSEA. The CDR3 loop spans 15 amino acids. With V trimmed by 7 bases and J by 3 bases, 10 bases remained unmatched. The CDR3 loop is CSGRDAGGGYNEQFF. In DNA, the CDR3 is TGCAGCGGCCGGGACGCGGGAGGGGGCTACAATGAGCAGTTCTTC.

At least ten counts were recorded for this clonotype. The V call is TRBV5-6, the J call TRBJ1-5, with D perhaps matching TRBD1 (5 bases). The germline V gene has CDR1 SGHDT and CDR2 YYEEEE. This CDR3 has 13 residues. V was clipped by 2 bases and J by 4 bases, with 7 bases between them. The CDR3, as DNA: TGTGCCAGCAGCTTACAGGAAAATCAGCCCCAGCATTTT. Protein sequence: CASSLQENQPQHF.

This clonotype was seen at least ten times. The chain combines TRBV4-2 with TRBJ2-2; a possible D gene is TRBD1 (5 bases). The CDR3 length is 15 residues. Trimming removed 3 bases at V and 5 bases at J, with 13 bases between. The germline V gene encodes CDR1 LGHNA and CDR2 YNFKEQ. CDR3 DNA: TGTGCCAGCAGCCATGGGGCCTCGGGTACCGGGGAGCTGTTTTTT. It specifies CASSHGASGTGELFF.

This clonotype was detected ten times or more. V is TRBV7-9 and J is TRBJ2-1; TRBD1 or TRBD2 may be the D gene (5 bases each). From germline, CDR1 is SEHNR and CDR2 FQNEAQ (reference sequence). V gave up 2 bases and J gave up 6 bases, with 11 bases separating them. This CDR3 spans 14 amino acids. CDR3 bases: TGTGCCAGCAGCTTACAACTCGGGGCCAATGAGCAGTTCTTC. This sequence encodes CASSLQLGANEQFF. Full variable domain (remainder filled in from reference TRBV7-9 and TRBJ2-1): DTGVSQNPRHKITKRGQNVTFRCDPISEHNRLYWYRQTLGQGPEFLTYFQNEAQLEKSRLLSDRFSAERPKGSFSTLEIQRTEQGDSAMYLCASSLQLGANEQFFGPGTRLTVL.

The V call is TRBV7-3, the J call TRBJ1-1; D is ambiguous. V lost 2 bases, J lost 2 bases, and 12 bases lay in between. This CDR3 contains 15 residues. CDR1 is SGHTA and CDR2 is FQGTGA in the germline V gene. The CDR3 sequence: CASSLRLGLNTEAFF. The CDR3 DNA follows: TGTGCCAGCAGCTTACGCCTGGGCCTAAACACTGAAGCTTTCTTT.

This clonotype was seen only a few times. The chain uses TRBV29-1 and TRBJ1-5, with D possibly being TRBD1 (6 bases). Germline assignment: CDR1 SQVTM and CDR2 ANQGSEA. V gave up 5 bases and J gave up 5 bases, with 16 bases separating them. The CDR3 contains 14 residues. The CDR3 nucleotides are TGCAGCGTTCAAACAGGGCTTCGGGATCAGCCCCAGCATTTT. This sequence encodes CSVQTGLRDQPQHF.

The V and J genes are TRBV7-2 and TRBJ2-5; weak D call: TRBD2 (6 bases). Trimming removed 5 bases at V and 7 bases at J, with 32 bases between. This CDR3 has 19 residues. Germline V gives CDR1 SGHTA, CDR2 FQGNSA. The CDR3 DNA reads TGTGCCAGCAGCCGGCTGCCGGGACTGAAGTCCCTAAGAGATAGGACCCAGTACTTC. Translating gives CASSRLPGLKSLRDRTQYF. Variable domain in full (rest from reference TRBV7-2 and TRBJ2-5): GAGVSQSPSNKVTEKGKDVELRCDPISGHTALYWYRQSLGQGLEFLIYFQGNSAPDKSGLPSDRFSAERTGGSVSTLTIQRTQQEDSAVYLCASSRLPGLKSLRDRTQYFGPGTRLLVL.

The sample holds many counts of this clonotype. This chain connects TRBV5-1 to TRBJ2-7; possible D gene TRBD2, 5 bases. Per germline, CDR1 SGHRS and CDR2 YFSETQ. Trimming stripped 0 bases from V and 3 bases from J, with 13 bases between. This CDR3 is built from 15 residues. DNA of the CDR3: TGCGCCAGCAGCTTGGCGGCCGGGATGAACTACGAGCAGTACTTC. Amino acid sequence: CASSLAAGMNYEQYF.

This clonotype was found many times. CDR3 protein: CSADGALVRGVQETQYF. CDR3 sequence (DNA): TGCAGTGCTGACGGGGCCCTGGTGCGGGGGGTCCAAGAGACCCAGTACTTC. The rearrangement links TRBV20-1 to TRBJ2-5; 8 nucleotides agree with TRBD2. The CDR3 runs 17 residues. From germline, CDR1 is DFQATT and CDR2 SNEGSKA (reference sequence). Trimming removed 5 bases from V and 1 base from J; junction bases left unmatched: 15.

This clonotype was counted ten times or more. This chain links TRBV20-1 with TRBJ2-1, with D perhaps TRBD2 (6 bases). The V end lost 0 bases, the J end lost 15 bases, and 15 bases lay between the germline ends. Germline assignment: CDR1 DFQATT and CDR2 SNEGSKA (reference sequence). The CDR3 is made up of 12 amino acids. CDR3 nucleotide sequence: TGCAGTGCTAGAGATCAAAAGGGACTGCGGTTCTTC. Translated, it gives CSARDQKGLRFF.

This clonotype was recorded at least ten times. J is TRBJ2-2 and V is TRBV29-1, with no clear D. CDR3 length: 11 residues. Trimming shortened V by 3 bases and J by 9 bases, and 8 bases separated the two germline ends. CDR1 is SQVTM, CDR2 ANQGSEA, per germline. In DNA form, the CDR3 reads TGCAGCGTTGAGATAGGTCGGGAGCTGTTTTTT. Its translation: CSVEIGRELFF.

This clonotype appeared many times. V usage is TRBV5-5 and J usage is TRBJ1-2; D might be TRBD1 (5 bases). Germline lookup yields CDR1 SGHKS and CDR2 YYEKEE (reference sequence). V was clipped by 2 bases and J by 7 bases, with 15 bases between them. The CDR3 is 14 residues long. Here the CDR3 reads CASSFGETVAGYTF. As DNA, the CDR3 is TGTGCCAGCAGCTTTGGGGAGACAGTCGCTGGCTACACCTTC.

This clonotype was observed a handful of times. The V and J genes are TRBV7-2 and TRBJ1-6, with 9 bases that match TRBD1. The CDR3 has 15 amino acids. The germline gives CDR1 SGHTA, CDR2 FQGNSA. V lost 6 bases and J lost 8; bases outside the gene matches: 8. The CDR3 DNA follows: TGTGCCAGCAGAAACGCCGGGACAGGGTATTCACCCCTCCACTTT. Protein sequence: CASRNAGTGYSPLHF.

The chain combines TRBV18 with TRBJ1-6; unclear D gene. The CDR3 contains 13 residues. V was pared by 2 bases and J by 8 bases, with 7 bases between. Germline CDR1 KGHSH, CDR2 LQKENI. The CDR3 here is CASSPAGYSPLHF. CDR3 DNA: TGTGCCAGCTCACCAGCGGGGTATTCACCCCTCCACTTT.

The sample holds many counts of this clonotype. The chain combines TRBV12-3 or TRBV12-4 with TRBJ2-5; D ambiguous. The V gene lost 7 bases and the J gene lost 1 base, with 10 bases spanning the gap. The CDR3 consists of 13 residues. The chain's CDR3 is CASNNPPQETQYF. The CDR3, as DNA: TGTGCCAGCAACAACCCGCCCCAAGAGACCCAGTACTTC.

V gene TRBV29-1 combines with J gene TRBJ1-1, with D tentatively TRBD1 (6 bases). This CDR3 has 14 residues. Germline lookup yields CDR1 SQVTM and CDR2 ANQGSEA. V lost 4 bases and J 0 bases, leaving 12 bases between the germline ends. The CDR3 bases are TGCAGCGTTGGGGTCTACAGGGTGAACACTGAAGCTTTCTTT. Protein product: CSVGVYRVNTEAFF.

CDR3 sequence: CASSARLAGEQYF. The CDR3, as DNA: TGTGCCAGCAGCGCCCGACTAGCAGGCGAGCAGTACTTC. The rearrangement links TRBV7-9 to TRBJ2-7, with 7 nucleotides matching TRBD2. J was trimmed by 6 bases and V by 5 bases; bases with no gene match: 7. The CDR3 extends over 13 amino acids. Per germline, CDR1 SEHNR and CDR2 FQNEAQ (reference sequence).

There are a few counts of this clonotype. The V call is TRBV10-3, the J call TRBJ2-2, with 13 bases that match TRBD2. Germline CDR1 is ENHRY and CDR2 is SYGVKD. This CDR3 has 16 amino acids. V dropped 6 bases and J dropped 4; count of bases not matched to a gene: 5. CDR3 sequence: CAISRGTSGATGELFF. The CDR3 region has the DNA TGTGCCATCAGCCGAGGGACTAGCGGGGCCACCGGGGAGCTGTTTTTT.

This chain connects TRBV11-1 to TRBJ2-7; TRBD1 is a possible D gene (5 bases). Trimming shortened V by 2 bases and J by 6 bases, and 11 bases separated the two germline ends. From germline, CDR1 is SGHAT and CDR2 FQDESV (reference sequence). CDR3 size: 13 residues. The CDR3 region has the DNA TGTGCCAGCAGCTTACAGACAGCCCGCGAGCAGTACTTC. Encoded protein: CASSLQTAREQYF.

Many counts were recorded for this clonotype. The chain's CDR3 is CASSLPDTPLGYTF. The CDR3 nucleotides read TGCGCCAGCAGCTTACCAGACACGCCGCTTGGCTACACCTTC. The chain employs TRBV5-1 and TRBJ1-2; D gene uncertain. Germline V gene data show CDR1 as SGHRS and CDR2 as YFSETQ. V was shortened by 2 bases and J by 7 bases, with 15 bases between the two germline ends. The CDR3 runs 14 residues.

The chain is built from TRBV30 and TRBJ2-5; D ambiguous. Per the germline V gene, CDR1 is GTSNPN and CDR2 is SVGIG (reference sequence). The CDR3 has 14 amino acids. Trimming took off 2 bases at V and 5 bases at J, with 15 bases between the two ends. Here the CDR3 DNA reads TGTGCCTGGAGTTCCAACACCTGGACGGAGACCCAGTACTTC. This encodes CAWSSNTWTETQYF.

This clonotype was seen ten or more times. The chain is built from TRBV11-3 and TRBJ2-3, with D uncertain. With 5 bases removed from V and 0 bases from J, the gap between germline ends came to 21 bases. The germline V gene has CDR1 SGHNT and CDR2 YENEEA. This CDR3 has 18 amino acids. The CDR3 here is CASSKKIRSATSTDTQYF. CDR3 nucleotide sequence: TGTGCCAGCAGCAAGAAAATAAGGTCAGCTACTAGCACAGATACGCAGTATTTT.

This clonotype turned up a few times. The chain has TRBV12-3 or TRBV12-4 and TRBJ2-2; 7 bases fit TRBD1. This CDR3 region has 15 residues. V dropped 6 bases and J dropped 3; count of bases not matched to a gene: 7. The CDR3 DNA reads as TGTGCCAGCAGCCGACAGGGCGGAGACACCGGGGAGCTGTTTTTT. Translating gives CASSRQGGDTGELFF.